These 21 T cell receptor beta chains share one sample of origin, sequenced in a study of blood T cell repertoires in COVID-19. Clones were sequenced by immunoSEQ multiplex PCR, and TCRdb holds only the in-frame ones, with some missing. The data hold 400,000 or so clones, with around nine tenths observed a single time. The sample was peripheral blood. The receptors originated from a woman in her thirties or forties with COVID-19, enrolled during active disease.

The chain is built from TRBV7-2 and TRBJ2-1; unclear D gene. CDR1 and CDR2 (germline): SGHTA, FQGNSA. The CDR3 spans 13 residues. The V end lost 1 base, the J end lost 8 bases, and 9 bases lay between the germline ends. The CDR3 coding sequence is TGTGCCAGCAGCTTAGTTCCCCGCGATGAGCAGTTCTTC. Translation: CASSLVPRDEQFF.

The V call is TRBV6-5, the J call TRBJ1-6; the D gene is possibly TRBD1 (5 bases). V lost 5 bases, J lost 7 bases, and 9 bases lay in between. The CDR3 extends over 13 amino acids. CDR1 and CDR2 (germline): MNHEY, SVGAGI. The CDR3: CASSQGSNSPLHF. CDR3 nucleotides: TGTGCCAGCAGTCAGGGCTCCAATTCACCCCTCCACTTT.

CDR3 region: CASSQVLNYGYTF. DNA for the CDR3: TGTGCCAGCAGTCAGGTCCTTAACTATGGCTACACCTTC. J is TRBJ1-2 and V is TRBV2; D not certain. CDR3 size: 13 residues. The V gene's germline CDR1 is SNHLY and CDR2 FYNNEI. The V end lost 5 bases, the J end lost 1 base, and 8 bases lay between the germline ends.

DNA for the CDR3: TGTGCCAGCACATACCAAGAGACCCAGTACTTC. Its protein product is CASTYQETQYF. This rearrangement joins TRBV27 to TRBJ2-5; D is undetermined. Germline lookup yields CDR1 MNHEY and CDR2 SMNVEV (reference sequence). V was pared by 7 bases and J by 0 bases, with 3 bases between. This CDR3 has 11 residues.

This clone has just a few counts. The V gene is TRBV6-2 or TRBV6-3, the J gene TRBJ2-2; possibly TRBD2 for D (6 bases). V lost 6 bases, J lost 4 bases, and 15 bases lay in between. The germline V gene encodes CDR1 MNHEY and CDR2 SVGEGT. The CDR3 has 15 residues. CDR3 sequence reads: CASSPLGGATGELFF. CDR3 DNA: TGTGCCAGCAGCCCCCTGGGGGGTGCCACCGGGGAGCTGTTTTTT.

This clone has a single count. The chain couples TRBV10-3 to TRBJ1-2; D is ambiguous. This CDR3 has 16 amino acids. V gave up 2 bases and J gave up 10 bases, with 23 bases separating them. Per the germline V gene, CDR1 is ENHRY and CDR2 is SYGVKD. CDR3 loop: CAISEAYGEVNTYYTF. DNA of the CDR3: TGTGCCATCAGTGAGGCTTACGGGGAAGTCAACACATACTACACCTTC.

The chain links TRBV6-5 to TRBJ1-6; 9 bases align to TRBD1. Germline CDR1 is MNHEY and CDR2 is SVGAGI. This CDR3 is 15 amino acids long. V shed 7 bases, J shed 7 bases, and the junction held 8 bases outside the gene matches. CDR3 amino acids: CASIPPGQGNSPLHF. CDR3 DNA sequence: TGTGCCAGCATCCCTCCGGGACAGGGAAATTCACCCCTCCACTTT.

The CDR3 sequence: CASRRDRLNTEAFF. The CDR3 DNA follows: TGTGCCAGCAGAAGGGACAGGCTGAACACTGAAGCTTTCTTT. The rearrangement joins TRBV6-5 to TRBJ1-1; 8 bases align to TRBD1. V shed 6 bases and J 0 bases; nucleotides not matched to a gene: 3. Germline V gene sequence: CDR1 MNHEY, CDR2 SVGAGI. The CDR3 runs to 14 residues.

This chain joins TRBV2 and TRBJ2-7; a weak D match, TRBD2 (6 bases). CDR1 and CDR2 from the germline V gene are SNHLY and FYNNEI. V lost 10 bases, J lost 3 bases, and 13 bases lay in between. This CDR3 is built from 12 residues. DNA for the CDR3: TGTGCCACCTCGCGGGACTTCTACGAGCAGTACTTC. Residues: CATSRDFYEQYF.

V and J are TRBV18 and TRBJ2-6, with 12 bases matching TRBD1. The CDR3 covers 14 residues. V shed 4 bases, J shed 12 bases, and the junction held 4 bases outside the gene matches. Germline lookup yields CDR1 KGHSH and CDR2 LQKENI. The CDR3, as DNA: TGTGCCAGCTCACTAGGGACAGGGGGCACCGTCCTGACTTTC. Residues: CASSLGTGGTVLTF.

The V and J genes are TRBV18 and TRBJ1-5, with 7 nucleotides matching TRBD1. V shed 6 bases and J 9 bases; nucleotides not matched to a gene: 14. The length of the CDR3 is 15 residues. The V gene's germline CDR1 is KGHSH and CDR2 LQKENI. The DNA for the CDR3 is TGTGCCAGCTCCGCTGACAGGGTGAGTTATGGGCCCCAGCATTTT. Protein product: CASSADRVSYGPQHF. Full variable domain (rest looked up from reference TRBV18 and TRBJ1-5): NAGVMQNPRHLVRRRGQEARLRCSPMKGHSHVYWYRQLPEEGLKFMVYLQKENIIDESGMPKERFSAEFPKEGPSILRIQQVVRGDSAAYFCASSADRVSYGPQHFGDGTRLSIL.

The chain links TRBV10-2 to TRBJ1-5, with D perhaps matching TRBD1 (6 bases). CDR3 length equals 16 residues. V was clipped by 0 bases and J by 5 bases, with 14 bases between them. CDR1 and CDR2 (germline): WSHSY, SAAADI. CDR3 protein: CASSESWGRGDQPQHF. DNA of the CDR3: TGCGCCAGCAGTGAGTCGTGGGGGCGAGGAGATCAGCCCCAGCATTTT.

With respect to this clone: This specimen includes other DNA sequences encoding the same CDR3. The chain employs TRBV9 and TRBJ1-5, with TRBD1 matching over 10 bases. Unmatched junction bases numbered 2, after V lost 4 bases and J lost 4 bases. The length of the CDR3 is 14 residues. CDR1 is SGDLS, CDR2 YYNGEE, per germline. The CDR3 coding sequence is TGTGCCAGCAGCCCGGACAGGGGGAATCAGCCCCAGCATTTT. It encodes CASSPDRGNQPQHF.

The chain has TRBV5-4 and TRBJ2-1; 9 positions agree with TRBD1. The CDR3 has 15 amino acids. After removal of 4 bases from V and 0 bases from J, the junction contained 2 bases not matched to a gene. The germline CDR1 and CDR2 sequences are SGHNT and YYREEE (reference sequence). The CDR3, as DNA: TGTGCCAGCAGCAAGACAGGGGGCTCCTACAATGAGCAGTTCTTC. Protein sequence: CASSKTGGSYNEQFF.

This clone was recorded once. The chain has TRBV5-6 and TRBJ2-1; a possible D gene is TRBD1 (6 bases). This CDR3 has 14 amino acids. Germline V CDR1 and CDR2: SGHDT, YYEEEE. The V end was cut by 1 base, the J end by 7 bases, with 12 bases between. CDR3 residues: CASSLTGFWNEQFF. The CDR3 bases are TGTGCCAGCAGCTTGACAGGGTTTTGGAATGAGCAGTTCTTC.

This chain joins TRBV11-2 and TRBJ2-5; D possibly corresponds to TRBD2 (6 bases). The V gene's germline CDR1 is SGHAT and CDR2 FQNNGV. The CDR3 has 15 residues. The germline V and J ends were trimmed by 7 bases and 1 base, with 16 bases remaining between them. This chain's CDR3 is CASTPGVGTQETQYF. DNA of the CDR3: TGTGCCAGCACCCCGGGGGTGGGCACCCAAGAGACCCAGTACTTC. Looking up the rest from reference TRBV11-2 and TRBJ2-5 gives the full variable domain: EAGVAQSPRYKIIEKRQSVAFWCNPISGHATLYWYQQILGQGPKLLIQFQNNGVVDDSQLPKDRFSAERLKGVDSTLKIQPAKLEDSAVYLCASTPGVGTQETQYFGPGTRLLVL.

The V gene is TRBV4-2, the J gene TRBJ1-3; the D gene is possibly TRBD1 (5 bases). CDR1 and CDR2 (germline): LGHNA, YNFKEQ. V lost 0 bases and J 0 bases, leaving 6 bases between the germline ends. The CDR3 is made up of 15 amino acids. In nucleotides, the CDR3 is TGTGCCAGCAGCCAAGACAGGGCCTCTGGAAACACCATATATTTT. It codes for CASSQDRASGNTIYF.

The chain carries TRBV4-3 and TRBJ1-5, with 7 bases fitting TRBD1. V lost 4 bases and J lost 5; bases outside the gene matches: 8. CDR3 length equals 15 residues. The germline gives CDR1 LGHNA, CDR2 YSLEER. Written as DNA, the CDR3 is TGCGCCAGCAGCCGACACAACAGGGGAGATCAGCCCCAGCATTTT. Protein product: CASSRHNRGDQPQHF.

J is TRBJ1-2 and V is TRBV6-5, with D possibly TRBD1 on 6 matching bases. CDR3 size: 15 residues. V lost 0 bases and J lost 4, with 12 bases in between. Germline CDR1 MNHEY, CDR2 SVGAGI. The CDR3 protein is CASSYSTGSSYGYTF. The CDR3 nucleotides are TGTGCCAGCAGTTACTCAACAGGGTCAAGCTATGGCTACACCTTC.

A single count supports this clone. The chain joins TRBV18 to TRBJ2-6; perhaps TRBD1 as D (6 bases). The V gene lost 3 bases and the J gene lost 0 bases, with 15 bases spanning the gap. Germline lookup yields CDR1 KGHSH and CDR2 LQKENI. This CDR3 comprises 18 residues. The CDR3 sequence is CASSPLQGIFSGANVLTF. In nucleotides, the CDR3 is TGTGCCAGCTCACCTCTGCAGGGGATATTCTCTGGGGCCAACGTCCTGACTTTC.

V and J are TRBV19 and TRBJ1-1; no clear D. CDR1 and CDR2 (germline): LNHDA, SQIVND (reference sequence). There are 14 residues in the CDR3. The V and J ends lost 7 bases and 1 base respectively, with 13 bases between them. CDR3 DNA: TGTGCCAGTAAATCTATAATCCCGAACACTGAAGCTTTCTTT. This translates into CASKSIIPNTEAFF.